Listed below are T cell receptor beta chains from one sample, sequenced in a study of shared clonotypes between healthy human individuals. Clones were read by immunoSEQ multiplex PCR, and TCRdb kept only the in-frame ones, dropping some. Counted here are about 2.1 million clones, 93% occurring once; the ten biggest clones make up about 1.7%. The sample comprised naive CD8+ T cells from PBMCs. These receptors came from a man aged 18 to 29 in good health. Some clones in this sample may be carry-over from other donors' samples. Both conserved end residues are part of each CDR3. Each record gives: V gene, clone size, D gene, J gene, CDR3 DNA, CDR3 protein. D genes are given only for firm matches. Expanded clones are given a class, and other clones once, few, many or no size at all.

V gene: TRBV18
clone size: NA
D gene: NA
J gene: TRBJ2-1
CDR3 DNA: TGTGCCAGCTCACCGGGGCTGGCTTCGTCCCATGAGCAGTTCTTC
CDR3 protein: CASSPGLASSHEQFF

V gene: TRBV7-2
clone size: NA
D gene: NA
J gene: TRBJ2-6
CDR3 DNA: TGTGCCAGCAGCTTTGGGGGGCCTTACTCTGGGGCCAACGTCCTGACTTTC
CDR3 protein: CASSFGGPYSGANVLTF

V gene: TRBV29-1
clone size: NA
D gene: NA
J gene: TRBJ2-5
CDR3 DNA: TGCAGCGTCCGGGCGTGGGAGACCCAGTACTTC
CDR3 protein: CSVRAWETQYF

V gene: TRBV6-5
clone size: NA
D gene: NA
J gene: TRBJ1-2
CDR3 DNA: TGTGCCAGCACTAGCCCCAACTATGGCTACACCTTC
CDR3 protein: CASTSPNYGYTF

V gene: TRBV13
clone size: NA
D gene: NA
J gene: TRBJ1-1
CDR3 DNA: TGTGCCAGCAAGGAACGGGCCTCCCCGGATCCAAACACTGAAGCTTTCTTT
CDR3 protein: CASKERASPDPNTEAFF

V gene: TRBV28
clone size: NA
D gene: NA
J gene: TRBJ2-3
CDR3 DNA: TGTGCCAGCAGTTTAGAGAAAAGTACAGATACGCAGTATTTT
CDR3 protein: CASSLEKSTDTQYF

V gene: TRBV11-2
clone size: NA
D gene: NA
J gene: TRBJ2-5
CDR3 DNA: TGTGCCAGCAGCTTAACGGTGAGGCGTGGAGAGACCCAGTACTTC
CDR3 protein: CASSLTVRRGETQYF

V gene: TRBV11-2
clone size: NA
D gene: NA
J gene: TRBJ2-3
CDR3 DNA: TGTGCCAGCAGCTTAGGTCCGGGGGTTAAGGGCACAGATACGCAGTATTTT
CDR3 protein: CASSLGPGVKGTDTQYF

V gene: TRBV7-9
clone size: once
D gene: NA
J gene: TRBJ1-6
CDR3 DNA: TGTGCCAGCAGCGAGGCTTATTCACCCCTCCACTTT
CDR3 protein: CASSEAYSPLHF

V gene: TRBV13
clone size: NA
D gene: TRBD2
J gene: TRBJ2-7
CDR3 DNA: TGTGCCAGCAGTTCCCGCGGGGGCTACGAGCAGTACTTC
CDR3 protein: CASSSRGGYEQYF

V gene: TRBV28
clone size: NA
D gene: NA
J gene: TRBJ2-7
CDR3 DNA: TGTGCCAGCAGTTCCAGGGGATACGAGCAGTACTTC
CDR3 protein: CASSSRGYEQYF

V gene: TRBV7-9
clone size: NA
D gene: TRBD1
J gene: TRBJ1-2
CDR3 DNA: TGTGCCAGCAGCTTAGGAAAGGGACAGCTAGACTTC
CDR3 protein: CASSLGKGQLDF

V gene: TRBV14
clone size: NA
D gene: NA
J gene: TRBJ2-1
CDR3 DNA: TGTGCCAGCAGCCCGGCCGGGGTGATTTATGAGCAGTTCTTC
CDR3 protein: CASSPAGVIYEQFF

V gene: TRBV5-4
clone size: once
D gene: NA
J gene: TRBJ1-1
CDR3 DNA: TGTGCCAGCAGCCCGAGAGTCGTCCAGGGAAGGGCTGAAGCTTTCTTT
CDR3 protein: CASSPRVVQGRAEAFF

V gene: TRBV19
clone size: NA
D gene: NA
J gene: TRBJ1-1
CDR3 DNA: TGTGCCAGTAGGAGGGAAGCGATGAACACTGAAGCTTTCTTT
CDR3 protein: CASRREAMNTEAFF

V gene: TRBV28
clone size: NA
D gene: NA
J gene: TRBJ1-5
CDR3 DNA: TGTGCCAGCAGCCCGGGATCCAATCAGCCCCAGCATTTT
CDR3 protein: CASSPGSNQPQHF

V gene: TRBV9
clone size: NA
D gene: NA
J gene: TRBJ1-4
CDR3 DNA: TGTGCCAGCAGCGTAGAAGAATACTCTAATGAAAAACTGTTTTTT
CDR3 protein: CASSVEEYSNEKLFF

V gene: TRBV5-1
clone size: few
D gene: NA
J gene: TRBJ2-1
CDR3 DNA: TGCGCCAGCAGCAAAGGGAGGAATGAGCAGTTCTTC
CDR3 protein: CASSKGRNEQFF

V gene: TRBV7-7
clone size: NA
D gene: TRBD1
J gene: TRBJ2-7
CDR3 DNA: TGTGCCAGCAGCTTAGATTCCAGGGGGTTCTCCTACGAGCAGTACTTC
CDR3 protein: CASSLDSRGFSYEQYF

V gene: TRBV7-9
clone size: NA
D gene: NA
J gene: TRBJ2-5
CDR3 DNA: TGTGCCAGCAGCTTATTCCGGGGGCGCTATCAAGAGACCCAGTACTTC
CDR3 protein: CASSLFRGRYQETQYF

V gene: TRBV6-1
clone size: NA
D gene: TRBD1
J gene: TRBJ2-7
CDR3 DNA: TGTGCCGTACGGACAGGGTTTGGCGAGCAGTACTTC
CDR3 protein: CAVRTGFGEQYF

V gene: TRBV9
clone size: NA
D gene: NA
J gene: TRBJ2-2
CDR3 DNA: TGTGCCAGCAGCGCCCGGGACTCTCGGATACCCGGGGAGCTGTTTTTT
CDR3 protein: CASSARDSRIPGELFF